Sequencing of this T cell receptor (beta chain) was carried out in a study of blood T cell repertoires in COVID-19 (dated by TCRdb to 2019 to 2021). For context, the study as a whole: Samples covering the acute and convalescent phases of COVID-19 were provided by collaborators in the United States, Italy and Spain. The prospective study material was composed of cDNA or gDNA derived from T cells, B-cell-depleted T cells, or PBMCs. Deeply sampled blood TCRbeta repertoires from subjects exposed to, actively infected with, or recovered from COVID-19 were included in the dataset. The repertoires were released in a freely available public database intended as a resource for research on the immune response to SARS-CoV-2. The samples were drawn from two sources: the first 160 participants of the ongoing ImmuneRACE study, and 1,200 or so subjects contributed by 6 global collaborators. The sample metadata nearly always contained a de-identified subject ID, COVID-19 status, age in years and sex. Where available, HLA class I and class II types were obtained from metadata supplied by the sample provider rather than from assay-based typing. What the authors observed across the whole study: Clinical and demographic metadata were provided uncurated, with the amount varying by source and participant.

The immunoSEQ Assay, a bias-controlled multiplex PCR, was used to amplify TCRbeta CDR3 regions from genomic DNA. From the authors' description of their analysis: Within the assay, amplification of reference gene primers was used to estimate how many nucleated cells each sample contained. Sequence reads were collapsed and filtered to measure the absolute abundance of every unique TCRbeta CDR3 rearrangement. Productive Simpson clonality was computed per sample as the square root of Simpson's diversity index over productive rearrangements. TCRdb retrieved this table from immuneACCESS and kept in-frame rearrangements only. Not all clones are present; in checked studies, unresolved V genes account for under half, and no reason is known for the remainder. From that table come the V and J calls and clone size; the DNA was used to work out D and trimming. Across this sample there are fewer than 350,000 clones, with 80% to 95% seen only once. The ten largest clones represent under 7% of the sample.

Comments on this clone: It has no known antigen specificity. No much larger clone exists at a distance of one base, and base qualities are not known.

Taken from cysteine to phenylalanine, the CDR3 has 14 residues. Just the 42-base CDR3 DNA is kept, in frame starting at base 1. The germline V gene provides CDR1 MNHEY and CDR2 SVGAGI. V is pared back by 10 bases and J by 5 bases, with 17 bases lying between the germline termini. At one collaborating source in Seattle, patients were enrolled during active infection and were followed longitudinally through the course of disease. The collaborating institutions used their own protocols to collect whole blood in K2EDTA tubes. For TCRbeta analysis, collaborators shipped samples as frozen whole blood, isolated PBMCs, or DNA extracted from either of those sample types.

The rearranged segments are TRBV6-5 and TRBJ2-2; the D segment could be TRBD2, given 5 matching bases. This TCR was recovered from a woman aged 25 to 45 with COVID-19, enrolled during active disease. The sample comprised peripheral blood. The CDR3 loop reads CATGSEGTTGELFF. The sequenced DNA is TGTGCCACCGGGTCCGAGGGTACTACCGGGGAGCTGTTTTTT.